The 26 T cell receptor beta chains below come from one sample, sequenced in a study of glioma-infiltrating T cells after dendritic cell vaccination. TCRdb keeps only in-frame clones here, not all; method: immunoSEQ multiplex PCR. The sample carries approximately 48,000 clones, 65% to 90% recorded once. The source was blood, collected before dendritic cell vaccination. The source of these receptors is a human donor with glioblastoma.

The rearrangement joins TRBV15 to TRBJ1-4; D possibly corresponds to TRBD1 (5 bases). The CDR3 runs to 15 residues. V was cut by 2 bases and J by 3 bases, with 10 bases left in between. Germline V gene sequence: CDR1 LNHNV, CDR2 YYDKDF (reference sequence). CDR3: CATSRLGLSNEKLFF. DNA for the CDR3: TGTGCCACCAGCAGATTGGGGCTTTCTAATGAAAAACTGTTTTTT.

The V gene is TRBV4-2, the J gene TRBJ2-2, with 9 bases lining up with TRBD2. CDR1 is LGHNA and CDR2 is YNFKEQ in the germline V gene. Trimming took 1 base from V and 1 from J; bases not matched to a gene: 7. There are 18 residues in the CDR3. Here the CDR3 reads CASSQVVGLAKNTGELFF. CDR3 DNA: TGTGCCAGCAGCCAAGTCGTAGGACTAGCGAAGAACACCGGGGAGCTGTTTTTT.

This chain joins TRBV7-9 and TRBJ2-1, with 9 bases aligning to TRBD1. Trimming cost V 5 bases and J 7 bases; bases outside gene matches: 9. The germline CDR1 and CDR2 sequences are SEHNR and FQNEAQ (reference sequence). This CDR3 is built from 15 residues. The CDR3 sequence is CASSPRTGVGNEQFF. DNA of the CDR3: TGTGCCAGCAGCCCCCGGACAGGGGTTGGGAATGAGCAGTTCTTC.

CDR3 in DNA: TGTGCCAGTAGCATATCGCGAAACACTGAAGCTTTCTTT. Translated: CASSISRNTEAFF. The chain carries TRBV19 and TRBJ1-1; D uncertain. This CDR3 is 13 amino acids long. Germline assignment: CDR1 LNHDA and CDR2 SQIVND (reference sequence). The V gene lost 6 bases and the J gene lost 2 bases, with 10 bases spanning the gap.

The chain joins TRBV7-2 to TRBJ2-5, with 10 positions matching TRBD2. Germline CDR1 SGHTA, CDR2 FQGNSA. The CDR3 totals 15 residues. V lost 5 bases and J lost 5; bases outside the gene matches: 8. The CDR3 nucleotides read TGTGCCAGCAGCACGCTAGCGGGAGCCGTGGAGACCCAGTACTTC. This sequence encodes CASSTLAGAVETQYF. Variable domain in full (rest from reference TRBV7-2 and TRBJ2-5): GAGVSQSPSNKVTEKGKDVELRCDPISGHTALYWYRQSLGQGLEFLIYFQGNSAPDKSGLPSDRFSAERTGGSVSTLTIQRTQQEDSAVYLCASSTLAGAVETQYFGPGTRLLVL.

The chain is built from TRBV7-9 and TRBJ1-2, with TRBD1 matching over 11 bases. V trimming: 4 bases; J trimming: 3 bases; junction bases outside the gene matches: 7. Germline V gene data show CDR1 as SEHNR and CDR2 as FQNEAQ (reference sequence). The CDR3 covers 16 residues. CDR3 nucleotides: TGTGCCAGCAGCTCGGGTGGGACAGGGGGTCACTATGGCTACACCTTC. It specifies CASSSGGTGGHYGYTF.

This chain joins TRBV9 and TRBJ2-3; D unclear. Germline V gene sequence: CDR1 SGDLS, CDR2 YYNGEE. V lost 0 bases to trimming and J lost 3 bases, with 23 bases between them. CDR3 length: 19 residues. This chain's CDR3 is CASSVGLGRVVPGTDTQYF. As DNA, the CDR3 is TGTGCCAGCAGCGTAGGCCTCGGTCGAGTTGTCCCCGGGACAGATACGCAGTATTTT.

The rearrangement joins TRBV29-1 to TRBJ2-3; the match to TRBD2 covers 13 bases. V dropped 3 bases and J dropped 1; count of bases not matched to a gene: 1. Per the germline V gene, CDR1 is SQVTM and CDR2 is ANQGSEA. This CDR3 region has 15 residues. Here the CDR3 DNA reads TGCAGCGTTGAGGGGACTAGCGGGGGCACAGATACGCAGTATTTT. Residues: CSVEGTSGGTDTQYF.

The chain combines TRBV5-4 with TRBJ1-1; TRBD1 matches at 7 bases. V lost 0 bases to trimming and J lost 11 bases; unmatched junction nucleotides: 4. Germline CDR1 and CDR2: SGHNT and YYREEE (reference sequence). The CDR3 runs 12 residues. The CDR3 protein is CASSLEGAGAFF. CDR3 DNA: TGTGCCAGCAGCTTGGAGGGGGCGGGGGCTTTCTTT.

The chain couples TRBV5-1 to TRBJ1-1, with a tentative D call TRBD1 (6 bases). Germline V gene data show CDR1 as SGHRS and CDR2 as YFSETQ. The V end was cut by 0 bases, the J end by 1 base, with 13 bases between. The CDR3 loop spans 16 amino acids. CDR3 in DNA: TGCGCCAGCAGCTTGGGCCGAATACAGGGGAACACTGAAGCTTTCTTT. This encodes CASSLGRIQGNTEAFF.

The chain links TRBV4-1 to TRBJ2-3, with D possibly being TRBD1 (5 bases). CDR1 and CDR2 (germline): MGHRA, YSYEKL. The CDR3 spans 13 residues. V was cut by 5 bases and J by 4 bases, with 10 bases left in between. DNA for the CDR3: TGCGCCAGCAGCTCTCTAGGGGCAGATACGCAGTATTTT. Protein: CASSSLGADTQYF.

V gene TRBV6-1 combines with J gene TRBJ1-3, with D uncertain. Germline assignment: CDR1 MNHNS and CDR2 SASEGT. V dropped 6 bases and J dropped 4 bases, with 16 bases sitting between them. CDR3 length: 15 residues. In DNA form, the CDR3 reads TGTGCCAGCAGCAGTAATCAAAGGAGGGGAAACACCATATATTTT. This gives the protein CASSSNQRRGNTIYF.

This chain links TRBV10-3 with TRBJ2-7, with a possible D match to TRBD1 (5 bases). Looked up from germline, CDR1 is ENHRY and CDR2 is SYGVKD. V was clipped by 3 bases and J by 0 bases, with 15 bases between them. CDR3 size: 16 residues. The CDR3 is CAISDPTGVRSYEQYF. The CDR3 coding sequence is TGTGCCATCAGTGACCCAACAGGAGTTCGCTCCTACGAGCAGTACTTC.

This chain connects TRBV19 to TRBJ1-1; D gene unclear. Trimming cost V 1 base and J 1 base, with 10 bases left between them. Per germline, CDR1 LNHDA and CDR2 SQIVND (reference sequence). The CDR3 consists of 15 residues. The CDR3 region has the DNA TGTGCCAGTAGTATAGGGGCAGTGGGGAACACTGAAGCTTTCTTT. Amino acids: CASSIGAVGNTEAFF.

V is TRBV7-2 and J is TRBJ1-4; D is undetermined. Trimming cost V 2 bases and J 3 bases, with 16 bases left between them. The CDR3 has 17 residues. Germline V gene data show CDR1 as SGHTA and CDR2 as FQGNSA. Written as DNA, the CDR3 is TGTGCCAGCAGCTTACTGCCGGTGATTAACCCTAATGAAAAACTGTTTTTT. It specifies CASSLLPVINPNEKLFF.

As DNA, the CDR3 is TGCGCCAGCAGTGGGACTAGTGAGAGTGAGCAGTTCTTC. It translates to CASSGTSESEQFF. The chain has TRBV10-1 and TRBJ2-1, with 7 nucleotides matching TRBD2. V trimming: 4 bases; J trimming: 9 bases; junction bases outside the gene matches: 6. This CDR3 is 13 amino acids long. Germline CDR1 WNHNN, CDR2 SYGVQD (reference sequence).

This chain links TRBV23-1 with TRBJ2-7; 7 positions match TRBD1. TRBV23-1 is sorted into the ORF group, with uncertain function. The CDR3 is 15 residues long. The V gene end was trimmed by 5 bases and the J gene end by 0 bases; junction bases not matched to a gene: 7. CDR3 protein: CASSSGTENSYEQYF. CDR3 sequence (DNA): TGCGCCAGCAGTTCCGGGACAGAAAACTCCTACGAGCAGTACTTC.

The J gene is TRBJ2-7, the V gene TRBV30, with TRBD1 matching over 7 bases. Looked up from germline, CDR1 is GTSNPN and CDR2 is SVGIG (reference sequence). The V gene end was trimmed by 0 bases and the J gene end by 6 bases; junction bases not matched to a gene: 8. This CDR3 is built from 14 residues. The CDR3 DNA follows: TGTGCCTGGAGTGTACTTCAGGGGGAAGCCGAGCAGTACTTC. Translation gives CAWSVLQGEAEQYF.

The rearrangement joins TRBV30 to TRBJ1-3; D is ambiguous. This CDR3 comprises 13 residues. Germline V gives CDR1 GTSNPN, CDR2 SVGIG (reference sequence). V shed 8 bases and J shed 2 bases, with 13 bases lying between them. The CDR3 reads CAQAGSTGNTIYF. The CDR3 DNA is TGTGCCCAAGCGGGTTCGACTGGAAACACCATATATTTT.

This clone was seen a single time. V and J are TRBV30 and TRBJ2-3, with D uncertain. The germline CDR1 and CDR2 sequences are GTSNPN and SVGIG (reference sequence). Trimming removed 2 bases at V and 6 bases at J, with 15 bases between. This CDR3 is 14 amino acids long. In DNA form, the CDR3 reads TGTGCCTGGAGTCTACCTAATTCACGGGATACGCAGTATTTT. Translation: CAWSLPNSRDTQYF.

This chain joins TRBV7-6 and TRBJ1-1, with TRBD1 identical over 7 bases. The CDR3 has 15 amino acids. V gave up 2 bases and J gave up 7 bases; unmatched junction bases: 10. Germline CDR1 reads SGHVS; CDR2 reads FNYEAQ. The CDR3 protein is CASSLIAGGEGEAFF. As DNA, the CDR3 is TGTGCCAGCAGCTTAATCGCAGGGGGAGAGGGTGAAGCTTTCTTT.

CDR3 coding DNA: TGTGCCAGCAGTGACTCGGGACAGGGAGATACGCAGTATTTT. Translated, it gives CASSDSGQGDTQYF. The chain links TRBV6-4 to TRBJ2-3; 9 bases match TRBD1. Germline-derived CDR1 and CDR2 are MRHNA and SNTAGT. Trimming took 0 bases from V and 5 from J; bases not matched to a gene: 0. CDR3 size: 14 residues.

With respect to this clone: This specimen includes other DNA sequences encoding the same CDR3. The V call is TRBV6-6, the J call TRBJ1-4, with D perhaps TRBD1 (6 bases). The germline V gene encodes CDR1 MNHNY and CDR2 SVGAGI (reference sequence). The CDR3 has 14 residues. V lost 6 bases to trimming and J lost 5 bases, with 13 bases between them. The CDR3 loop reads CASRRTGKNEKLFF. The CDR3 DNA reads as TGTGCCAGCAGAAGAACAGGGAAGAATGAAAAACTGTTTTTT.

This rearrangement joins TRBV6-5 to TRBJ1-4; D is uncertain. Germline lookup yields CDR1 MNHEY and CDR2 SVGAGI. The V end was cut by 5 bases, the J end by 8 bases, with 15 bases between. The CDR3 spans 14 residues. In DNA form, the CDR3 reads TGTGCCAGCAGTCCGAATAGGAGGCTAGAAAAACTGTTTTTT. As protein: CASSPNRRLEKLFF.

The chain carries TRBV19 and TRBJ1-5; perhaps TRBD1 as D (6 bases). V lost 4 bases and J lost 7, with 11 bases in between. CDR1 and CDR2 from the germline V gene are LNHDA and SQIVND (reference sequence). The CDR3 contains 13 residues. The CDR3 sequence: CASSNIRGQPQHF. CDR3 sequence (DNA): TGTGCCAGTAGTAATATCAGGGGCCAGCCCCAGCATTTT.

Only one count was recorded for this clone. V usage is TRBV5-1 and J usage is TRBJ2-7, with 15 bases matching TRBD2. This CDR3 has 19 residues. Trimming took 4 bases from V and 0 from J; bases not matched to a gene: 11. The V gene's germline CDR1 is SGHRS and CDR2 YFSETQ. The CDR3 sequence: CASSPGTSGRLGSSYEQYF. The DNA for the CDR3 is TGCGCCAGCAGCCCGGGGACTAGCGGGAGGTTGGGGAGCTCCTACGAGCAGTACTTC.